Each of the 21 T cell receptor beta chains below was sequenced from the same sample in a study of blood T cell repertoires in COVID-19. Sequencing was performed with immunoSEQ multiplex PCR; in TCRdb, only in-frame clones are kept and a portion is missing. Of about 160,000 clones in the sample, roughly 91% were seen once. The sequenced sample was peripheral blood. Source of these receptors: a man aged 18 to 29 with acute or convalescent COVID-19.

The rearrangement links TRBV7-2 to TRBJ2-2; maybe TRBD1 (5 bases). The CDR3 has 17 amino acids. V dropped 5 bases and J dropped 2 bases, with 18 bases sitting between them. Per germline, CDR1 SGHTA and CDR2 FQGNSA. This CDR3 reads CASSRRAQATNTGELFF. As DNA, the CDR3 is TGTGCCAGCAGCCGTAGGGCACAGGCCACAAACACCGGGGAGCTGTTTTTT.

This chain connects TRBV5-1 to TRBJ1-2; TRBD1 might be the D (5 bases). The CDR3 is made up of 16 amino acids. V dropped 4 bases and J dropped 1 base, with 17 bases sitting between them. From germline, CDR1 is SGHRS and CDR2 YFSETQ. CDR3 bases: TGCGCCAGCAGCCCGGAGGGGAAGGGCTTTAACTATGGCTACACCTTC. It translates to CASSPEGKGFNYGYTF.

The V gene is TRBV5-1, the J gene TRBJ2-1; 9 bases are a match to TRBD2. The trim removed 0 bases at V and 2 bases at J, leaving 3 bases unmatched. This CDR3 has 16 residues. Germline CDR1 SGHRS, CDR2 YFSETQ. The CDR3 sequence is CASSLGTSAAYNEQFF. The DNA for the CDR3 is TGCGCCAGCAGCTTGGGGACTAGCGCAGCCTACAATGAGCAGTTCTTC.

The rearrangement links TRBV24-1 to TRBJ1-6, with 11 bases lining up with TRBD1. The CDR3 is made up of 17 amino acids. Germline CDR1 reads KGHDR; CDR2 reads SFDVKD. The V segment lost 3 bases and the J segment 4 bases; nucleotides outside the gene matches: 4. In nucleotides, the CDR3 is TGTGCCACCAGTGATGGGACAGGGGGAATGTATAATTCACCCCTCCACTTT. It encodes CATSDGTGGMYNSPLHF.

The chain carries TRBV2 and TRBJ1-1; 11 nucleotides match TRBD1. The CDR3 contains 13 residues. Per the germline V gene, CDR1 is SNHLY and CDR2 is FYNNEI. V lost 3 bases, J lost 11 bases, and 5 bases stayed unmatched. CDR3 protein: CASSDGTGGDAFF. CDR3 sequence (DNA): TGTGCCAGCAGTGATGGGACAGGGGGAGACGCTTTCTTT.

This sequence joins TRBV15 and TRBJ2-1, with D perhaps TRBD2 (5 bases). The ends were cut back, 2 bases at V and 0 bases at J, with 14 bases in the middle. Germline V gene data show CDR1 as LNHNV and CDR2 as YYDKDF (reference sequence). The CDR3 is 17 amino acids. The CDR3 coding sequence is TGTGCCACCAGCAGACCCCAGGACTTTAGCTCCTACAATGAGCAGTTCTTC. Its translation is CATSRPQDFSSYNEQFF.

The gene calls are TRBV5-1 and TRBJ1-1, with D unclear. The CDR3 totals 14 residues. Germline CDR1 reads SGHRS; CDR2 reads YFSETQ. Trimming took 1 base from V and 4 from J, leaving 11 bases between them. This CDR3 reads CASSLSGPPTEAFF. DNA of the CDR3: TGCGCCAGCAGCTTGTCTGGGCCACCCACTGAAGCTTTCTTT.

This chain joins TRBV11-3 and TRBJ2-1; D gene ambiguous. CDR1 SGHNT and CDR2 YENEEA come from the germline V gene. Trimming took off 0 bases at V and 9 bases at J, with 15 bases between the two ends. CDR3 size: 15 residues. CDR3 amino acids: CASSLDRVAVGEQFF. The CDR3, as DNA: TGTGCCAGCAGCTTAGATCGGGTCGCTGTCGGTGAGCAGTTCTTC.

The V and J genes are TRBV5-1 and TRBJ2-3; D is unclear. This CDR3 is built from 13 residues. Germline-derived CDR1 and CDR2 are SGHRS and YFSETQ. V was pared by 4 bases and J by 5 bases, with 11 bases between. CDR3 sequence reads: CASSPKIQDTQYF. The CDR3 DNA sequence: TGCGCCAGCAGCCCTAAAATCCAAGATACGCAGTATTTT.

This clone was observed a single time. The chain has TRBV5-1 and TRBJ2-1, with D hard to call. From germline, CDR1 is SGHRS and CDR2 YFSETQ. V was trimmed by 0 bases and J by 6 bases, leaving 4 bases between them. This CDR3 has 12 amino acids. This chain's CDR3 is CASSLGLNEQFF. The CDR3 region has the DNA TGCGCCAGCAGCTTGGGGCTCAATGAGCAGTTCTTC.

This clone was recorded only once. The J gene is TRBJ1-1, the V gene TRBV4-1, with D possibly being TRBD1 (5 bases). The V gene's germline CDR1 is MGHRA and CDR2 YSYEKL. This CDR3 has 14 residues. V dropped 6 bases and J dropped 3 bases, with 14 bases sitting between them. CDR3: CASRDLGTHTEAFF. The CDR3 bases are TGCGCCAGCAGGGACTTAGGGACTCACACTGAAGCTTTCTTT.

The gene calls are TRBV4-1 and TRBJ2-1; 7 nucleotides match TRBD1. This CDR3 has 19 residues. The junction had 14 bases not matched to a gene; V was cut back by 2 bases and J by 1 base. The V gene's germline CDR1 is MGHRA and CDR2 YSYEKL. This chain's CDR3 is CASSQRPYRKTGSYNEQFF. The CDR3 DNA reads as TGCGCCAGCAGCCAACGTCCCTACAGAAAGACAGGGTCCTACAATGAGCAGTTCTTC.

The chain carries TRBV27 and TRBJ2-7, with 9 bases aligning to TRBD1. Germline V gene data show CDR1 as MNHEY and CDR2 as SMNVEV (reference sequence). The CDR3 extends over 15 amino acids. J gave up 1 base and V 6 bases, and 7 bases lay outside the gene matches. Written as DNA, the CDR3 is TGTGCCAGCAGGTTAACCGGGACAGGGTCCTACGAGCAGTACTTC. Its translation: CASRLTGTGSYEQYF.

The chain couples TRBV5-1 to TRBJ2-2; perhaps TRBD1 as D (6 bases). CDR1 is SGHRS, CDR2 YFSETQ, per germline. This CDR3 spans 12 amino acids. Trimming cost V 0 bases and J 13 bases, with 10 bases left between them. The CDR3 loop is CASSLDGRGLFF. CDR3 nucleotide sequence: TGCGCCAGCAGCTTGGACGGCAGGGGGCTGTTTTTT.

This rearrangement joins TRBV6-5 to TRBJ1-3; no firm D call. Germline-derived CDR1 and CDR2 are MNHEY and SVGAGI. This CDR3 is 13 amino acids long. V lost 5 bases and J 0 bases, leaving 5 bases between the germline ends. CDR3 in DNA: TGTGCCAGCAGTCAAAACTCTGGAAACACCATATATTTT. As protein: CASSQNSGNTIYF.

The chain recombines TRBV10-2 with TRBJ2-3; tentatively, D is TRBD2 (6 bases). The CDR3 totals 19 residues. Germline V gene lookup returns CDR1 WSHSY and CDR2 SAAADI. With 3 bases removed from V and 0 bases from J, the gap between germline ends came to 22 bases. In DNA form, the CDR3 reads TGCGCCAGCAGTGAAAAGCGGTCGGGGGTGGGCCTTAGCACAGATACGCAGTATTTT. Protein product: CASSEKRSGVGLSTDTQYF.

The CDR3: CASSKTGTGINNEQFF. CDR3 coding DNA: TGCGCCAGCAGCAAGACCGGGACAGGGATTAACAATGAGCAGTTCTTC. The J gene is TRBJ2-1, the V gene TRBV5-1; 9 bases are shared with TRBD1. This CDR3 is built from 16 residues. Germline loops: CDR1 SGHRS, CDR2 YFSETQ. The V gene end was trimmed by 4 bases and the J gene end by 5 bases; junction bases not matched to a gene: 10. The variable domain in full, completed from reference TRBV5-1 and TRBJ2-1, reads KAGVTQTPRYLIKTRGQQVTLSCSPISGHRSVSWYQQTPGQGLQFLFEYFSETQRNKGNFPGRFSGRQFSNSRSEMNVSTLELGDSALYLCASSKTGTGINNEQFFGPGTRLTVL.

This rearrangement joins TRBV19 to TRBJ2-5, with 7 positions matching TRBD1. After removal of 2 bases from V and 5 bases from J, the junction contained 5 bases not matched to a gene. Germline-derived CDR1 and CDR2 are LNHDA and SQIVND (reference sequence). The CDR3 has 14 residues. This chain's CDR3 is CASSIRTGVETQYF. CDR3 bases: TGTGCCAGTAGTATAAGAACAGGGGTTGAGACCCAGTACTTC.

V usage is TRBV7-9 and J usage is TRBJ2-7; possibly TRBD1 for D (5 bases). Deletions cut 5 bases from V and 0 bases from J, with 11 bases between. Germline CDR1 is SEHNR and CDR2 is FQNEAQ (reference sequence). The CDR3 loop spans 14 amino acids. The CDR3 region has the DNA TGTGCCAGCAGCCTAACAGGAAACTCCTACGAGCAGTACTTC. Translating gives CASSLTGNSYEQYF.

The chain is built from TRBV5-4 and TRBJ2-1; 8 bases agree with TRBD2. CDR1 is SGHNT, CDR2 YYREEE, per germline (reference sequence). The CDR3 consists of 15 residues. The trim removed 1 base at V and 7 bases at J, leaving 7 bases unmatched. CDR3 protein: CASSLKTSGRNEQFF. CDR3 DNA: TGTGCCAGCAGCTTGAAAACTAGCGGTCGGAATGAGCAGTTCTTC.

This chain connects TRBV6-6 to TRBJ2-2; D may be TRBD1 (6 bases). This CDR3 is 18 amino acids long. Germline CDR1 is MNHNY and CDR2 is SVGAGI (reference sequence). V dropped 5 bases and J dropped 3 bases, with 22 bases sitting between them. CDR3 in DNA: TGTGCCAGCAGTCCGAATAAACCTACAGGGTCCTACACCGGGGAGCTGTTTTTT. Its protein is CASSPNKPTGSYTGELFF.